These T cell receptor beta chains were read from a single sample in a study of blood T cells in healthy people across ages. TCRdb ran MiXCR on the 5' RACE reads and lists one entry per CDR3 protein. The sample holds 850,000 to 1,000,000 distinct CDR3 sequences; roughly 47% are singletons and the top ten take over 20%. Sample: blood. Every receptor here comes from a woman aged 55-70 years in good health. CDR3s include the opening cysteine and the closing phenylalanine or tryptophan. A D gene is named only where the DNA matches it firmly. The size of a clone is reported for some rows only, either as once, few or many, or as a class for expanded clones.

cdr3_nt	cdr3_aa	v_call	j_call	cdr3_length	clone_size	d_call
TGTGCCAGCAGCCAAGGGAAGGGTAGGGTGACCCAGTACTTC	CASSQGKGRVTQYF	TRBV3-1	TRBJ2-5	14	.	.
TGTGCCAGCAGCTCCTCACTAGCGGGAGCCTACGAGCAGTACTTC	CASSSSLAGAYEQYF	TRBV7-9	TRBJ2-7	15	.	TRBD2
TGTGCCAGCAGCCGACGGGGACTAGCGAGCGAGAATGAGCAGTTCTTC	CASSRRGLASENEQFF	TRBV4-2	TRBJ2-1	16	few	TRBD2
TGTGCCAGCAGCTTGTATGTAGGAGGGCCGATTAGAGAGACCCGGTACTTC	CASSLYVGGPIRETRYF	TRBV14	TRBJ2-5	17	.	.
TGTGCCAGCAGTTTAGATTTCAGGAGACCCTCCTACAATGAGCAGTTCTTC	CASSLDFRRPSYNEQFF	TRBV27	TRBJ2-1	17	few	.
TGTGCCAGCAGCCAGACCGCAATCACAGATACGCAGTATTTT	CASSQTAITDTQYF	TRBV3-1	TRBJ2-3	14	few	.
TGTGCCAGCAGCAGGGAGAGGGGGGAGAGCAATCAGCCCCAGCATTTT	CASSRERGESNQPQHF	TRBV21-1	TRBJ1-5	16	.	.
TGTGCCAGCAGCTCCACTCTCCCGGGACAGTGGTACTACGAGCAGTACTTC	CASSSTLPGQWYYEQYF	TRBV7-9	TRBJ2-7	17	.	TRBD1
TGTGCCAGCAGCCGACACGAGCGGGAGCCCGGCAATGAGCAGTACTTC	CASSRHEREPGNEQYF	TRBV4-2	TRBJ2-5	16	.	TRBD2
TGCGCCAGCAGCTTGGGGCTAGCGGTCGACCAAGAGACCCAGTACTTC	CASSLGLAVDQETQYF	TRBV5-1	TRBJ2-5	16	few	TRBD2
TGTGCCAGCAGCCCGACCCGAGGTGGGAACGAGCAGTACTTC	CASSPTRGGNEQYF	TRBV28	TRBJ2-7	14	few	.
TGCGCCAGCAGCCCCGGCGGGACTTTGGGCTACAATGAGCGGTTCTTC	CASSPGGTLGYNERFF	TRBV4-1	TRBJ2-1	16	.	.
TGTGCCAGCAGCTTGGGGTTACCGGGACAGCCGGATACGCAGTATTTT	CASSLGLPGQPDTQYF	TRBV7-3	TRBJ2-3	16	.	TRBD1
TGCGCCAGCAGCCAATTACAGGCTCATAGCTCCTACAATGAGCAGTTCTTC	CASSQLQAHSSYNEQFF	TRBV4-1	TRBJ2-1	17	.	.
TGTGCCAGCGAGGCGGACCCAGGTCGGGCAGATGCGCAGTATTTT	CASEADPGRADAQYF	TRBV6-6	TRBJ2-3	15	.	.
TGTGCCAGCAGTCCTCTTACTAGCGACCTAGCCAAAAACATTGAGTACTTC	CASSPLTSDLAKNIEYF	TRBV6-1	TRBJ2-4	17	.	TRBD2
TGTGCCAGCAGTCAACTAGCGACCGCCTACGAGCAGTACTTC	CASSQLATAYEQYF	TRBV5-4	TRBJ2-7	14	.	TRBD2
TGTGCCAGCAGTACAGGGGAGGGCTACGAGCAGTACTTC	CASSTGEGYEQYF	TRBV28	TRBJ2-7	13	.	.
TGTGCCAGCAGTGAATTGGGGCGGGGGAGCTCCTACGAGCAGTACTTC	CASSELGRGSSYEQYF	TRBV2	TRBJ2-7	16	.	TRBD2
TGTGCCAGCAGCCAAAGAGGGGCGGGAGAATACGAGCAGTACTTC	CASSQRGAGEYEQYF	TRBV3-1	TRBJ2-7	15	.	TRBD2
TGCAGCGCAGGGACCTCCTCTGGAAACACCATATATTTT	CSAGTSSGNTIYF	TRBV29-1	TRBJ1-3	13	.	.
TGCAGTGCCAAGGCGGGAGTCACAGATACGCAGTATTTT	CSAKAGVTDTQYF	TRBV20-1	TRBJ2-3	13	.	TRBD2
TGTGCCAGCCGACCCCTAGCGGGAGTTATCTACGAGCAGTACTTC	CASRPLAGVIYEQYF	TRBV27	TRBJ2-7	15	.	TRBD2
TGTGCCAGCAACCTCTCGCCAGGAGAATACGAGCAGTACTTC	CASNLSPGEYEQYF	TRBV12-3/TRBV12-4	TRBJ2-7	14	.	.
TGCAGTGCTAGAGGCCCGACTAGCGGGAGAACCAATGAGCAGTTCTTC	CSARGPTSGRTNEQFF	TRBV20-1	TRBJ2-1	16	.	TRBD2
TGCAGCGTAACAGGGGTCGGGCAGCCCCAGCATTTT	CSVTGVGQPQHF	TRBV29-1	TRBJ1-5	12	.	TRBD1
TGTGCCAGCAGTCCGGGACACGCGAGAGCCAAAAACATTCAGTACTTC	CASSPGHARAKNIQYF	TRBV28	TRBJ2-4	16	.	.
TGTGCCAGTCACCGCGAGTTGACAGTTAATTCACCCCTCCACTTT	CASHRELTVNSPLHF	TRBV2	TRBJ1-6	15	.	.
TGTGCCAGCAGTTACGGGACAAACTCCTACGAGCAGTACTTC	CASSYGTNSYEQYF	TRBV12-3/TRBV12-4	TRBJ2-7	14	.	.
TGTGCCAGCAGTTTACGTGGGAATCTACACGAGCAGTACTTC	CASSLRGNLHEQYF	TRBV27	TRBJ2-7	14	few	.
TGCAGTGCTATCTCCTCAGGAGGACTAGCCAAAAACATTCAGTACTTC	CSAISSGGLAKNIQYF	TRBV20-1	TRBJ2-4	16	few	.
TGCAGTGCCATGCCGGGACTAGGGAACAATGAGCAGTTATTC	CSAMPGLGNNEQLF	TRBV20-1	TRBJ2-1	14	.	TRBD2
TGCGCCAGCAGCTCCTCCGGGCCTCTTTTTGAGCAGTACTTC	CASSSSGPLFEQYF	TRBV5-1	TRBJ2-7	14	once	.
TGCAGTGCTAGAGATCCGAAGCGGGGGAAAAACAATGAGCAGTTCTTC	CSARDPKRGKNNEQFF	TRBV20-1	TRBJ2-1	16	few	TRBD2
TGTGCCAGCAGAGGTCGGGACAGACGCACAGATACGCAGTATTTT	CASRGRDRRTDTQYF	TRBV27	TRBJ2-3	15	.	TRBD1
TGTGCCAGCAGTTTCGCTAGCGGCACAGATACGCAGTATTTT	CASSFASGTDTQYF	TRBV5-1	TRBJ2-3	14	few	.
TGCAGTGCTAGAGAGAGCGGGGAAAGGTACAATGAGCAGTTCTTC	CSARESGERYNEQFF	TRBV20-1	TRBJ2-1	15	.	TRBD2
TGTGCCAGCAGCTCGGGACTAGCGCGTTTCCAAGAGACCCAGTACTTC	CASSSGLARFQETQYF	TRBV7-2	TRBJ2-5	16	.	TRBD2
TGCAGTGCTAGAGTAGTACTAGCGCCCTACAATGAGCAGTTCTTC	CSARVVLAPYNEQFF	TRBV20-1	TRBJ2-1	15	.	TRBD2
TGTGCCAGCAGTTTAAGGCGCGGGAGAGGTGACCAGAGGTTCTTC	CASSLRRGRGDQRFF	TRBV12-3/TRBV12-4	TRBJ2-1	15	.	TRBD2
TGTGCCAGCAGTTTAGGAAGCTATGGCCACACCTTC	CASSLGSYGHTF	TRBV12-3/TRBV12-4	TRBJ1-2	12	.	.
TGCAGCGTTGAGGACACATCCGACGAGCAGTACTTC	CSVEDTSDEQYF	TRBV29-1	TRBJ2-7	12	.	.
TGCAGTGCTAGAGATCCCAGAAGCGGGAGAGCTTCCTACGAGCAGTACTTC	CSARDPRSGRASYEQYF	TRBV20-1	TRBJ2-7	17	many	TRBD2
TGTGCCAGCAGGCAGCTGGGAATTGCTCTTGGCTACACCTTC	CASRQLGIALGYTF	TRBV2	TRBJ1-2	14	.	.
TGCAGTGTCCCTAGCCTCTCCTACAATGAGCAGTTCTTC	CSVPSLSYNEQFF	TRBV20-1	TRBJ2-1	13	once	.
TGTGCCAGCGGCTTAGAACAGGGCAGCTACACCTTC	CASGLEQGSYTF	TRBV7-9	TRBJ1-2	12	.	.
TGCAGTGCGCGGGACACCTTTGCAACTAATGAAAAACTGTTTTTT	CSARDTFATNEKLFF	TRBV20-1	TRBJ1-4	15	.	.
TGTGCCAGCAGTTACTCCCGGGAAGGGGGGGTGACCCAGTACTTC	CASSYSREGGVTQYF	TRBV6-2/TRBV6-3	TRBJ2-5	15	.	.
TGTGCCAGCAGCTTAGGGACTTCGAAAAGCACAGATACGCAGTATTTT	CASSLGTSKSTDTQYF	TRBV7-6	TRBJ2-3	16	few	.
TGTGCCTGGAGTTATTTGGGGTCCACTGAAGCTTTCTTT	CAWSYLGSTEAFF	TRBV30	TRBJ1-1	13	.	.
TGCGCCAGCAGCCAAAACGGCTGGAACAATGAGCAGTTCTTC	CASSQNGWNNEQFF	TRBV4-1	TRBJ2-1	14	few	.
TGCAGCGGCATGGGACAGGGTTCTGAAAAACTGTTTTTT	CSGMGQGSEKLFF	TRBV29-1	TRBJ1-4	13	.	TRBD1
TGTGCCAACAAGCAGGGTGGGATCATGAACACTGAAGCTTTCTTT	CANKQGGIMNTEAFF	TRBV27	TRBJ1-1	15	.	.
TGCAGTGCATCCAGCGGGATAGCCAAAAACATTCAGTACTTC	CSASSGIAKNIQYF	TRBV20-1	TRBJ2-4	14	.	TRBD2
TGTGCCAGCAGTGCCCCCAGGGGGCTCGGTAGCAATCAGCCCCAGCATTTT	CASSAPRGLGSNQPQHF	TRBV6-1	TRBJ1-5	17	few	TRBD1
TGTGCCAGCAGCCAAGAACGGGATATCTCCGAGCAGTACTTC	CASSQERDISEQYF	TRBV4-2	TRBJ2-7	14	.	.
TGTGCCAGCAGAGGGACAGGCTACGAGCAGTACTTC	CASRGTGYEQYF	TRBV12-3/TRBV12-4	TRBJ2-7	12	.	TRBD1
TGTGCCAGCAGCTTAGCGTCTGCCTACTCCTACAATGAGCAGTTCTTC	CASSLASAYSYNEQFF	TRBV7-2	TRBJ2-1	16	.	.
TGTGCCAGCAGCCCGACATGGGGTAATAAAGAGACCCAGTACTTC	CASSPTWGNKETQYF	TRBV7-9	TRBJ2-5	15	few	.
TGCAGTGCTAATTCCCCCGGGACTAGCGGTGGGAGCACAGATACGCAGTATTTT	CSANSPGTSGGSTDTQYF	TRBV20-1	TRBJ2-3	18	.	TRBD2